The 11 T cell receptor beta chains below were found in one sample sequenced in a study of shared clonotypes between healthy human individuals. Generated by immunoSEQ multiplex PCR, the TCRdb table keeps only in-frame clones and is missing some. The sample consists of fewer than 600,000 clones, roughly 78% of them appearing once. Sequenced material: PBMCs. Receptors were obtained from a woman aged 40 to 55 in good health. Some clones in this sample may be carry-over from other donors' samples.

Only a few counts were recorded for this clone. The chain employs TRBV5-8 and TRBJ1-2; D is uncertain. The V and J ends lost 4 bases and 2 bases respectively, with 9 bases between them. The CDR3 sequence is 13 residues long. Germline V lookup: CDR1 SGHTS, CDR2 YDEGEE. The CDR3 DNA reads TGTGCCAGCAGCCACGGAAAGAACTATGGCTACACCTTC. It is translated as CASSHGKNYGYTF.

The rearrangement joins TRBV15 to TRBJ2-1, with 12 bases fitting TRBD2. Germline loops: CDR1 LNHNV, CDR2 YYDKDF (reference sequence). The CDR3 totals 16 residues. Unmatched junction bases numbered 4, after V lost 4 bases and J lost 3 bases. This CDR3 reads CATSKGLAGNYNEQFF. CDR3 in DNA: TGTGCCACCAGCAAAGGACTAGCGGGGAACTACAATGAGCAGTTCTTC.

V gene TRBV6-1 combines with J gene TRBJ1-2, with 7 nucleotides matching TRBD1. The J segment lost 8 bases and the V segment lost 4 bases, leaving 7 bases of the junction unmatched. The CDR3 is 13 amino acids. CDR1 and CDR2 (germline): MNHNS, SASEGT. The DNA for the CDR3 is TGTGCCAGCAGTGGAAACAGGGGAGGCGGCTACACCTTC. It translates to CASSGNRGGGYTF.

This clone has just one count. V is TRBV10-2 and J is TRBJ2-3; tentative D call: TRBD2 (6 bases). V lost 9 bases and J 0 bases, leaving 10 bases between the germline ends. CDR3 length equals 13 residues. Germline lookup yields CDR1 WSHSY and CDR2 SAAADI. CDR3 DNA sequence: TGCGCCAGTCGCGGGGTAAGCACAGATACGCAGTATTTT. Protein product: CASRGVSTDTQYF.

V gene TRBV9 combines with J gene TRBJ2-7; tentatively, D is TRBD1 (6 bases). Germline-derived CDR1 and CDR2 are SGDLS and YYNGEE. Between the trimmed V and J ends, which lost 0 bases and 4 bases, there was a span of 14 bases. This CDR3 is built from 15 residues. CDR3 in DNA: TGTGCCAGCAGCGTAGGGTCAGGGGTTTGGTACGAGCAGTACTTC. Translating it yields CASSVGSGVWYEQYF.

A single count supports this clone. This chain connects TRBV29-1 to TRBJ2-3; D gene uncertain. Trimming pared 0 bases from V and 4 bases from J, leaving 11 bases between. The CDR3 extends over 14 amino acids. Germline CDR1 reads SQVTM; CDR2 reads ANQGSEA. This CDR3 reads CSVEDLVTSDTQYF. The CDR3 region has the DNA TGCAGCGTTGAAGATCTAGTTACATCAGATACGCAGTATTTT.

The chain's CDR3 is CASSDYVGFQFF. CDR3 nucleotides: TGTGCCAGCAGCGACTACGTGGGATTTCAGTTCTTC. The rearrangement joins TRBV7-2 to TRBJ2-1, with a tentative D call TRBD2 (5 bases). Trimming shortened V by 5 bases and J by 13 bases, and 15 bases separated the two germline ends. The germline gives CDR1 SGHTA, CDR2 FQGNSA. The CDR3 covers 12 residues.

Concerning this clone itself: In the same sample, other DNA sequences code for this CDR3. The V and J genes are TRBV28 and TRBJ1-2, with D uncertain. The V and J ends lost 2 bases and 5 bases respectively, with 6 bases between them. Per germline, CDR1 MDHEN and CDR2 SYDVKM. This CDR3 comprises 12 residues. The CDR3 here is CASSLQEYGYTF. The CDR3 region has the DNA TGTGCCAGCAGTTTACAGGAATATGGCTACACCTTC.

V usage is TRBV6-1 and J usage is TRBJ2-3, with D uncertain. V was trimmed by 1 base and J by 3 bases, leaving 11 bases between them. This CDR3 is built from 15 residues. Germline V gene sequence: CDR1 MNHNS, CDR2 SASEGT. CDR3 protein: CASSEDPQDTDTQYF. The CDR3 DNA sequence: TGTGCCAGCAGTGAAGATCCCCAGGATACAGATACGCAGTATTTT.

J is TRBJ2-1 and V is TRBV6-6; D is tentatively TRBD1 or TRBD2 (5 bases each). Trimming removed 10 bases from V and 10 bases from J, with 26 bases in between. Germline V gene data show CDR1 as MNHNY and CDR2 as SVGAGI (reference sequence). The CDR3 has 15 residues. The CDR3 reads CATSVPLREKGEQFF. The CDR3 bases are TGTGCCACCTCAGTCCCCCTCCGGGAAAAGGGGGAGCAGTTCTTC.

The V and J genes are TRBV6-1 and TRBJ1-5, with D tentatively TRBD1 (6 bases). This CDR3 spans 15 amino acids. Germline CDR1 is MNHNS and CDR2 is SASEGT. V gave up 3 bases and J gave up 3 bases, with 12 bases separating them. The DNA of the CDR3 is TGTGCCAGCAGTGAGTGGGGGCTGGTCAATCAGCCCCAGCATTTT. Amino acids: CASSEWGLVNQPQHF.